This TCR beta chain was obtained from a study of shared clonotypes between healthy human individuals. General study findings and limits: In contrast to clonotypes shared by all four donors, non-shared clonotypes had lower generation probabilities.

CD45RO-negative, CCR7-selected cells formed the naive CD8 fraction, which excluded terminally differentiated effector memory CD45RA+ cells. Every contributor of samples was a Caucasian grown-up residing in Nashville, Tennessee. Clones were sequenced by immunoSEQ multiplex PCR, and TCRdb holds only the in-frame ones, with some missing. The table shows about 2.2 million clones, with 90% to 95% occurring only once. The CDR3 is 14 residues long. V lost 3 bases, J lost 6 bases, and 12 bases lay in between. Germline-derived CDR1 and CDR2 are SGDLS and YYNGEE. About this clone itself: Its antigen is still unknown.

V usage is TRBV9 and J usage is TRBJ2-2; D is possibly TRBD1 (6 bases). The receptor's source is a man between 18 and 35 years old in good health. Some clones in this sample may be carry-over from other donors' samples. Material for sequencing was naive CD8+ T cells from PBMCs. Written as DNA, the CDR3 is TGTGCCAGCAGCGGCTACAGGGTTGCCGGGGAGCTGTTTTTT. The encoded protein is CASSGYRVAGELFF.